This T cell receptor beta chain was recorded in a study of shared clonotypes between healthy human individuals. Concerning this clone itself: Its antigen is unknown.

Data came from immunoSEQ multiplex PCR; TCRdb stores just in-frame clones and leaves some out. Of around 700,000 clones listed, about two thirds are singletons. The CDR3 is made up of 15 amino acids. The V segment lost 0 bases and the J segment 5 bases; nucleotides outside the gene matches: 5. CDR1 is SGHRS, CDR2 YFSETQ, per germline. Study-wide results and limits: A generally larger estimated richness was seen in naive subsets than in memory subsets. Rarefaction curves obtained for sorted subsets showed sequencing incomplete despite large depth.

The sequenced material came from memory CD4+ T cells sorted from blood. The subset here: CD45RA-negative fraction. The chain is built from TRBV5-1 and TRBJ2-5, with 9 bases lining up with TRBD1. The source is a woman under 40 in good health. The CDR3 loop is CASSLEGTGRETQYF. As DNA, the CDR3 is TGCGCCAGCAGCTTGGAGGGGACAGGGAGGGAGACCCAGTACTTC.